The 10 T cell receptor beta chains reported below all come from one sample, sequenced in a study of blood T cell repertoires in COVID-19. The assay was immunoSEQ multiplex PCR, and TCRdb's table has in-frame clones only and misses some. Found here are about 330,000 clones, 70% to 90% of them singletons; the top ten hold under 6.5%. The sequenced sample consisted of PBMCs or T cells enriched from blood (not recorded which). Every receptor here comes from a woman aged 25-40 years who had recovered from COVID-19.

The rearrangement links TRBV3-1 (or the pseudogene TRBV3-2) to TRBJ1-1, with TRBD1 identical over 8 bases. The CDR3 has 16 residues. Unmatched junction bases numbered 5, after V lost 2 bases and J lost 0 bases. Per germline, CDR1 LGHDT and CDR2 YNNKEL (reference sequence). The DNA of the CDR3 is TGTGCCAGCAGCCAACCACTACAGGGGGTGAACACTGAAGCTTTCTTT. Its protein is CASSQPLQGVNTEAFF.

V and J are TRBV27 and TRBJ2-7, with 8 nucleotides matching TRBD1. V trimming: 8 bases; J trimming: 5 bases; junction bases outside the gene matches: 14. In germline, CDR1 is MNHEY, CDR2 SMNVEV (reference sequence). The CDR3 extends over 15 amino acids. CDR3 coding DNA: TGTGCCAGCCGCACCTCCGGGACAGGTCGCCACGAGCAGTACTTC. Residues: CASRTSGTGRHEQYF.

The V and J genes are TRBV2 and TRBJ1-2; D is unclear. Germline V CDR1 and CDR2: SNHLY, FYNNEI. The CDR3 sequence is 12 residues long. V was clipped by 6 bases and J by 8 bases, with 13 bases between them. The CDR3 here is CASRVNTEGYTF. The CDR3 DNA follows: TGTGCCAGCAGGGTAAACACGGAGGGCTACACCTTC.

This chain uses TRBV6-1 with TRBJ2-5; tentatively, D is TRBD1 (6 bases). Per germline, CDR1 MNHNS and CDR2 SASEGT. The CDR3 covers 15 residues. V lost 3 bases and J lost 0, with 11 bases in between. CDR3 nucleotide sequence: TGTGCCAGCAGTGACGGGACACTGTACCAAGAGACCCAGTACTTC. Translation gives CASSDGTLYQETQYF.

The chain has TRBV3-1 (or the pseudogene TRBV3-2) and TRBJ1-2, with D perhaps TRBD1 (5 bases). Germline V CDR1 and CDR2: LGHDT, YNNKEL (reference sequence). Trimming pared 4 bases from V and 7 bases from J, leaving 22 bases between. The CDR3 has 16 amino acids. The CDR3, as DNA: TGTGCCAGCAGCCGAGCCGGTGAGGCGCCGGGGGTTGGCTACACCTTC. Its protein is CASSRAGEAPGVGYTF.

This chain connects TRBV30 to TRBJ1-2; perhaps TRBD1 as D (5 bases). V dropped 2 bases and J dropped 8 bases, with 15 bases sitting between them. The CDR3 loop spans 13 amino acids. Germline loops: CDR1 GTSNPN, CDR2 SVGIG (reference sequence). CDR3 DNA: TGTGCCTGGAGTCACTCCCGGGGGAGGGGCTACACCTTC. This sequence encodes CAWSHSRGRGYTF.

The chain combines TRBV27 with TRBJ2-3; tentatively, D is TRBD2 (6 bases). The V and J ends lost 2 bases and 2 bases respectively, with 8 bases between them. CDR1 and CDR2 from the germline V gene are MNHEY and SMNVEV (reference sequence). This CDR3 has 14 residues. CDR3 sequence: CASSLVAATDTQYF. The CDR3 DNA sequence: TGTGCCAGCAGTTTAGTAGCGGCCACAGATACGCAGTATTTT.

This chain uses TRBV11-2 with TRBJ2-7, with D possibly being TRBD1 (5 bases). The CDR3 is 15 amino acids. The germline V gene encodes CDR1 SGHAT and CDR2 FQNNGV. V was pared by 6 bases and J by 9 bases, with 24 bases between. CDR3 in DNA: TGTGCCAGCAGACAGGACCCGGCCCCGAACTTCGGGCAGTACTTC. It yields the protein CASRQDPAPNFGQYF.

This chain connects TRBV19 to TRBJ2-3; 7 bases are a match to TRBD1. The CDR3 consists of 14 residues. The germline CDR1 and CDR2 sequences are LNHDA and SQIVND (reference sequence). V lost 4 bases to trimming and J lost 6 bases; unmatched junction nucleotides: 7. The DNA for the CDR3 is TGTGCCAGTAGTACTACAGGGGCAGCGGATACGCAGTATTTT. The encoded protein is CASSTTGAADTQYF.

V gene TRBV10-3 combines with J gene TRBJ1-2; a possible D gene is TRBD1 (5 bases). Germline values: CDR1 ENHRY, CDR2 SYGVKD. Trimming stripped 9 bases from V and 7 bases from J, with 18 bases between. CDR3 size: 13 residues. CDR3: CAIWGGGGTGYTF. The CDR3 DNA reads as TGTGCCATTTGGGGGGGAGGCGGAACTGGCTACACCTTC.